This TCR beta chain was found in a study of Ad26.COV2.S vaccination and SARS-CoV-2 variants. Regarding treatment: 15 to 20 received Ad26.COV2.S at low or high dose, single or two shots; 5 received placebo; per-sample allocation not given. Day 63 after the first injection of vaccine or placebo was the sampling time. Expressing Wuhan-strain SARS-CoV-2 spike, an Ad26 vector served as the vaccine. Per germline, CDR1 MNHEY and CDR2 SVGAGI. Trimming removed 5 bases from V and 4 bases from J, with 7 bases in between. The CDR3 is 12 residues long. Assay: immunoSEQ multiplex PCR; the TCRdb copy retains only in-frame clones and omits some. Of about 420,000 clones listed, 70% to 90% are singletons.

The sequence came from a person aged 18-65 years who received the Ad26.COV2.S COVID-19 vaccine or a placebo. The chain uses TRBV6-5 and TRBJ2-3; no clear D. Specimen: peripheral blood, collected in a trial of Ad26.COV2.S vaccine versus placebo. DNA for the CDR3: TGTGCCAGCAGTCGAAACCCAGATACGCAGTATTTT. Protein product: CASSRNPDTQYF.